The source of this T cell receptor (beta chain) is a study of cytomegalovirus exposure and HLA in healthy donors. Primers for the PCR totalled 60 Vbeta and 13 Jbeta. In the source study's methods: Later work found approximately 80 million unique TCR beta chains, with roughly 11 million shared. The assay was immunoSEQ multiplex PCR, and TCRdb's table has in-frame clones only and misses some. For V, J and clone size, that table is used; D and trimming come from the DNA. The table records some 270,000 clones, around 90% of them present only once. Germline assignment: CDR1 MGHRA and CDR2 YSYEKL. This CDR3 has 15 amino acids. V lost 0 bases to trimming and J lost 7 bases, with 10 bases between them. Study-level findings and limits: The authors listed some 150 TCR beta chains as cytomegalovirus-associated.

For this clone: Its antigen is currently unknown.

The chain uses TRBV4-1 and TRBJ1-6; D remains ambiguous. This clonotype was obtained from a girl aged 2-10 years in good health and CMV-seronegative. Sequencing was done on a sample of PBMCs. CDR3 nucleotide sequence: TGCGCCAGCAGCCAAGACAGGTTATCCAATTCACCCCTCCACTTT. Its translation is CASSQDRLSNSPLHF.